This TCR beta chain was captured in a study of blood T cell repertoires in COVID-19. Study at large: Collection of acute and convalescent COVID-19 samples took place in the United States, Italy and Spain. T cells, B-cell-depleted T cells, or PBMCs supplied cDNA or gDNA.

Per the study methods: Reference gene primers were amplified, and this amplification served to estimate nucleated cell counts. The table came from immunoSEQ multiplex PCR; TCRdb's copy has only in-frame clones and leaves some out. The DNA was the basis for D and trimming; V, J and clone size are from that table. The data hold about 270,000 clones, with 86% observed a single time. Trimming removed 0 bases from V and 2 bases from J, with 5 bases in between. CDR3 length: 14 amino acids. Germline V lookup: CDR1 MNHEY, CDR2 SVGEGT. The sequence came from a man in his forties with active or convalescent COVID-19. The specimen was peripheral blood. The chain couples TRBV6-2 or TRBV6-3 to TRBJ1-3; no clear D gene. The CDR3 DNA sequence: TGTGCCAGCAGTTACTCACGGGCTGGAAACACCATATATTTT. It yields the protein CASSYSRAGNTIYF.